The 4 T cell receptor beta chains given below trace back to one sample, sequenced in a study of identical twins. A single record per CDR3 protein comes from TCRdb applying MiXCR to the 5' RACE reads. The data hold 750,000 to 950,000 distinct CDR3 sequences, with over 9% observed a single time. In addition, the sample was reused for a study of yellow fever vaccine responses in identical twins.

The sequenced sample was PBMCs. The receptors here all came from a woman between 18 and 30 years old in good health.

This clonotype was recorded at least ten times. The rearrangement uses TRBV5-1 and TRBJ2-1; maybe TRBD1 (7 bases). CDR1 and CDR2 (germline): SGHRS, YFSETQ. With 0 bases removed from V and 4 bases from J, the gap between germline ends came to 23 bases. This CDR3 contains 19 residues. The CDR3 sequence: CASSLAGALRTGPYNEQFF. The CDR3 DNA is TGCGCCAGCAGCTTGGCGGGGGCGCTTAGGACAGGACCGTACAATGAGCAGTTCTTC.

The chain is built from TRBV7-3 and TRBJ2-4; no firm D call. CDR1 is SGHTA, CDR2 FQGTGA, per germline. V was cut by 2 bases and J by 5 bases, with 7 bases left in between. CDR3 length: 13 residues. CDR3 nucleotide sequence: TGTGCCAGCAGCTTAGGCGGAGAAAACATTCAGTACTTC. This sequence encodes CASSLGGENIQYF.

There are a few counts of this clonotype. V is TRBV5-1 and J is TRBJ2-2; TRBD2 matches at 7 bases. This CDR3 region has 17 residues. Germline CDR1 reads SGHRS; CDR2 reads YFSETQ. The V segment lost 0 bases and the J segment 7 bases; nucleotides outside the gene matches: 12. CDR3 sequence: CASSLGLAGEVIGELFF. In DNA form, the CDR3 reads TGCGCCAGCAGCTTGGGGTTGGCGGGAGAAGTCATCGGGGAGCTGTTTTTT.

The sample holds many counts of this clonotype. The chain joins TRBV6-1 to TRBJ2-7; tentative D call: TRBD2 (6 bases). The germline CDR1 and CDR2 sequences are MNHNS and SASEGT. CDR3 size: 13 residues. V lost 10 bases to trimming and J lost 3 bases, with 16 bases between them. The CDR3 reads CATGLTKNYEQYF. CDR3 coding DNA: TGTGCCACGGGACTCACGAAAAACTACGAGCAGTACTTC.